One sample yielded the 4 T cell receptor beta chains listed below, sequenced in a study of shared clonotypes between healthy human individuals. The method was immunoSEQ multiplex PCR; TCRdb's version includes in-frame clones alone and lacks a portion of them. The top ten hold about 0.39% of the sample, which has more than 2,000,000 clones, 85% to 95% seen once. Sequencing was performed on naive CD4+ T cells from PBMCs. Subset here: CD45RA+ positively selected. The receptors come from a young man in good health. Some clones in this sample may be carry-over from other donors' samples.

This chain connects TRBV6-5 to TRBJ2-7, with 7 bases aligning to TRBD2. The CDR3 runs 14 residues. The trim removed 4 bases at V and 0 bases at J, leaving 3 bases unmatched. Germline CDR1 MNHEY, CDR2 SVGAGI. CDR3 amino acids: CASSWLAASYEQYF. CDR3 DNA: TGTGCCAGCAGTTGGCTAGCGGCCTCCTACGAGCAGTACTTC.

The genes are TRBV19 and TRBJ1-4; 10 bases fit TRBD1. The germline gives CDR1 LNHDA, CDR2 SQIVND (reference sequence). CDR3 size: 18 residues. Trimming removed 6 bases from V and 4 bases from J; junction bases left unmatched: 14. CDR3 sequence reads: CASRLPGTGALDNEKLFF. The CDR3 DNA reads TGTGCCAGTAGACTCCCCGGGACAGGGGCGCTAGATAATGAAAAACTGTTTTTT. Full variable domain (outside the CDR3, taken from reference TRBV19 and TRBJ1-4): DGGITQSPKYLFRKEGQNVTLSCEQNLNHDAMYWYRQDPGQGLRLIYYSQIVNDFQKGDIAEGYSVSREKKESFPLTVTSAQKNPTAFYLCASRLPGTGALDNEKLFFGSGTQLSVL.

This chain joins TRBV28 and TRBJ2-7, with TRBD1 as a possible D gene (6 bases). Trimming left V 5 bases short and J 7 bases short, with 21 bases between. The CDR3 is 15 residues long. Looked up from germline, CDR1 is MDHEN and CDR2 is SYDVKM. The CDR3 DNA sequence: TGTGCCAGCAGTGATGCCGGGGCAGGGGTGGGAGAGCAGTACTTC. Its protein is CASSDAGAGVGEQYF. The entire variable domain, with the rest obtained from reference TRBV28 and TRBJ2-7, is as follows: DVKVTQSSRYLVKRTGEKVFLECVQDMDHENMFWYRQDPGLGLRLIYFSYDVKMKEKGDIPEGYSVSREKKERFSLILESASTNQTSMYLCASSDAGAGVGEQYFGPGTRLTVT.

The genes are TRBV2 and TRBJ2-1; 13 bases match TRBD2. The CDR3 length is 20 residues. The junction had 10 bases not matched to a gene; V was cut back by 0 bases and J by 2 bases. Looked up from germline, CDR1 is SNHLY and CDR2 is FYNNEI. CDR3 DNA sequence: TGTGCCAGCAGTGAAGCGGGGGGACTAGCGGGACGGGTTCCCTACAATGAGCAGTTCTTC. Its protein product is CASSEAGGLAGRVPYNEQFF.